This TCR beta chain was obtained from a study of T cells after yellow fever vaccination. Study observations and caveats: After the booster, approximately 95% of CD4 and about nine tenths of CD8 primary-response clones were re-detected.

This clonotype turned up a few times. Its antigen remains unidentified. Using its own MiXCR run on the 5' RACE reads, TCRdb lists one record per CDR3 protein. The sample lists 510,000 or so distinct CDR3 sequences, roughly a fifth occurring once. This sequence originates from a man aged 25 to 40 who received the YFV17D yellow fever vaccine. The sample here was PBMCs, taken 15 days after the yellow fever booster vaccination.

The CDR3, as DNA: TGTGCCATCACCCGAGACAGGGATACCGGGGAGCTGTTTTTT. Translation: CAITRDRDTGELFF. This chain connects TRBV10-3 to TRBJ2-2; 7 nucleotides agree with TRBD1. Per germline, CDR1 ENHRY and CDR2 SYGVKD. Trimming at V came to 7 bases and at J to 5 bases, leaving 7 bases not matched to a gene. The CDR3 totals 14 residues.